This TCR beta chain came from a study of breast tumors, draining lymph nodes, adjacent tissues. TCRdb fed the multiplex PCR reads into MiXCR, producing one record per CDR3 protein. The profile shows tens of thousands of distinct CDR3 sequences, 36% of them singletons. Germline assignment: CDR1 MNHNY and CDR2 SVGAGI (reference sequence). CDR3 length: 18 residues. The V end was cut by 2 bases, the J end by 6 bases, with 26 bases between. This chain uses TRBV6-6 with TRBJ2-7; D is perhaps TRBD2 (5 bases). This clonotype was sampled from a female donor with breast cancer. Some clones in this sample may be carry-over from other donors' samples. The sample consisted of breast tumor tissue. This CDR3 reads CASSYGFSVTRLPSEQYF. The CDR3 DNA reads TGTGCCAGCAGTTACGGGTTTAGCGTGACTCGACTCCCTTCCGAGCAGTACTTC.